Sequencing of this TCR beta chain was carried out in a study of OX40 agonist ivuxolimab in advanced cancers. Study-wide points: Individuals who were partial responders at 0.1-3.0 mg/kg had clonal expansion that ranked among the lowest.

From germline, CDR1 is SQVTM and CDR2 ANQGSEA. The germline V and J ends were trimmed by 7 bases and 9 bases, with 28 bases remaining between them. The CDR3 has 16 amino acids. Concerning this clone: The target antigen is unknown.

Assay used: immunoSEQ multiplex PCR; TCRdb lists only in-frame clones, some missing. The table includes 100,000 to 150,000 clones, roughly 92% detected once. This sequence joins TRBV29-1 and TRBJ2-1; possibly TRBD1 or TRBD2 for D (9 bases each). The source is an adult with an advanced solid tumor such as melanoma, head and neck, liver or kidney cancer. Source: CD4+ or CD8+ T cells sorted from blood, taken in a trial of the OX40 agonist ivuxolimab. The CDR3 sequence: CSGTGQGLAGGSEQFF. Here the CDR3 DNA reads TGCAGCGGGACGGGACAGGGACTAGCAGGGGGTAGTGAGCAGTTCTTC.